Listed here are 30 T cell receptor beta chains from one sample, sequenced in a study of T cell responses to AZD1222 COVID-19 vaccine. Only in-frame clones appear in the TCRdb table, and some are missing; sequencing was by immunoSEQ multiplex PCR. The sample consists of some 99,000 clones, 88% of them appearing once. Sequenced here: peripheral blood, sampled on day 0 of MenACWY control vaccination. These receptors came from an adult in good health.

The rearrangement uses TRBV5-6 and TRBJ2-7; 8 bases fit TRBD2. In germline, CDR1 is SGHDT, CDR2 YYEEEE. The CDR3 loop spans 15 amino acids. The V gene end was trimmed by 3 bases and the J gene end by 2 bases; junction bases not matched to a gene: 7. The CDR3 is CASSSRLLAAYEQYF. CDR3 in DNA: TGTGCCAGCAGCTCACGATTACTAGCGGCCTACGAGCAGTACTTC. The variable domain in full, completed from reference TRBV5-6 and TRBJ2-7, reads DAGVTQSPTHLIKTRGQQVTLRCSPKSGHDTVSWYQQALGQGPQFIFQYYEEEERQRGNFPDRFSGHQFPNYSSELNVNALLLGDSALYLCASSSRLLAAYEQYFGPGTRLTVT.

The CDR3 DNA is TGTGCCAGCAGCTCAGCGGGAGGGGGGGAGACCCAGTACTTC. Protein: CASSSAGGGETQYF. V usage is TRBV5-4 and J usage is TRBJ2-5, with 10 bases aligning to TRBD2. Per the germline V gene, CDR1 is SGHNT and CDR2 is YYREEE (reference sequence). J gave up 5 bases and V 3 bases, and 4 bases lay outside the gene matches. The CDR3 is 14 amino acids.

The DNA for the CDR3 is TGTGCCAGTAGTCCCAGGGACACCTGGGGACACGAGCAGTACTTC. Translation gives CASSPRDTWGHEQYF. The gene calls are TRBV19 and TRBJ2-7; D may be TRBD1 (6 bases). The CDR3 covers 15 residues. In germline, CDR1 is LNHDA, CDR2 SQIVND (reference sequence). V was shortened by 5 bases and J by 5 bases, with 19 bases between the two germline ends. Based on the CDR3 plus reference TRBV19 and TRBJ2-7, the full variable domain is DGGITQSPKYLFRKEGQNVTLSCEQNLNHDAMYWYRQDPGQGLRLIYYSQIVNDFQKGDIAEGYSVSREKKESFPLTVTSAQKNPTAFYLCASSPRDTWGHEQYFGPGTRLTVT.

The CDR3: CASTPWTGSSNQPQHF. The CDR3 region has the DNA TGTGCCAGCACCCCATGGACAGGGTCCAGCAATCAGCCCCAGCATTTT. The chain combines TRBV28 with TRBJ1-5; 8 nucleotides align to TRBD1. Germline CDR1 is MDHEN and CDR2 is SYDVKM. Germline trimming cut 7 bases from V and 1 base from J; bases unmatched to any gene: 9. CDR3 length: 16 amino acids.

This chain links TRBV6-2 or TRBV6-3 with TRBJ1-5; 7 nucleotides agree with TRBD1. The CDR3 sequence is 15 residues long. CDR1 is MNHEY and CDR2 is SVGEGT in the germline V gene. V gave up 2 bases and J gave up 6 bases; unmatched junction bases: 7. In DNA, the CDR3 is TGTGCCAGCAGTTACGCACAGGGGCTGGGTCAGCCCCAGCATTTT. This encodes CASSYAQGLGQPQHF.

The V and J genes are TRBV21-1 and TRBJ1-5. TRBV21-1 is a pseudogene. The CDR3 contains 17 residues. CDR3 sequence (DNA): TGTGCCAGCAGCAAAGTAGATCTACGAGGGGTAGGGCAGCCCCAGCATTTT. This translates into CASSKVDLRGVGQPQHF.

The rearrangement links TRBV7-2 to TRBJ1-3; 9 bases agree with TRBD1. Germline CDR1 is SGHTA and CDR2 is FQGNSA. CDR3 size: 15 residues. Trimming at V came to 6 bases and at J to 2 bases, leaving 5 bases not matched to a gene. In DNA form, the CDR3 reads TGTGCCAGCAGATTTGGGACAGGGCCTGGAAACACCATATATTTT. This codes for CASRFGTGPGNTIYF.

In nucleotides, the CDR3 is TGTGCCAGCAGCTTTCTAAGCGGGGCAGATACGCAGTATTTT. Amino acid sequence: CASSFLSGADTQYF. This chain links TRBV5-6 with TRBJ2-3, with 7 positions matching TRBD2. Germline lookup yields CDR1 SGHDT and CDR2 YYEEEE. V was pared by 2 bases and J by 4 bases, with 4 bases of the junction left unmatched. The CDR3 spans 14 residues.

This chain uses TRBV9 with TRBJ2-6; weak D call: TRBD1 (5 bases). Germline CDR1 SGDLS, CDR2 YYNGEE. The CDR3 is made up of 15 amino acids. The V gene lost 4 bases and the J gene lost 2 bases, with 10 bases spanning the gap. As DNA, the CDR3 is TGTGCCAGCAGCCCTAGGGGTCCTGGGGCCAACGTCCTGACTTTC. This sequence encodes CASSPRGPGANVLTF.

The rearrangement uses TRBV7-2 and TRBJ1-3; D unclear. V dropped 6 bases and J dropped 4 bases, with 7 bases sitting between them. Germline-derived CDR1 and CDR2 are SGHTA and FQGNSA. The CDR3 has 12 residues. The DNA for the CDR3 is TGTGCCAGCAGACTACAAGGAAACACCATATATTTT. Translated, it gives CASRLQGNTIYF.

This chain uses TRBV28 with TRBJ1-5; 8 positions match TRBD1. Trimming cost V 3 bases and J 3 bases; bases outside gene matches: 4. Germline CDR1 and CDR2: MDHEN and SYDVKM. This CDR3 is built from 15 residues. The CDR3 protein is CASSFRTGNNQPQHF. DNA of the CDR3: TGTGCCAGCAGTTTTCGGACAGGGAACAATCAGCCCCAGCATTTT. The variable domain in full, completed from reference TRBV28 and TRBJ1-5, reads DVKVTQSSRYLVKRTGEKVFLECVQDMDHENMFWYRQDPGLGLRLIYFSYDVKMKEKGDIPEGYSVSREKKERFSLILESASTNQTSMYLCASSFRTGNNQPQHFGDGTRLSIL.

V gene TRBV20-1 combines with J gene TRBJ1-1; D remains ambiguous. Germline V gives CDR1 DFQATT, CDR2 SNEGSKA (reference sequence). V shed 4 bases and J shed 0 bases, with 3 bases lying between them. The CDR3 covers 11 residues. For the CDR3, the DNA is TGCAGTGCTACGGTGAACACTGAAGCTTTCTTT. This translates into CSATVNTEAFF.

The rearrangement uses TRBV5-5 and TRBJ2-1, with 7 bases that match TRBD1. Germline V gives CDR1 SGHKS, CDR2 YYEKEE (reference sequence). The CDR3 consists of 13 residues. V shed 0 bases, J shed 10 bases, and the junction held 4 bases outside the gene matches. Here the CDR3 DNA reads TGTGCCAGCAGCTTGGGAGGGGGCTGGGAGCAGTTCTTC. Amino acids: CASSLGGGWEQFF.

This chain connects TRBV4-1 to TRBJ2-3, with unresolved D. This CDR3 contains 17 residues. Germline CDR1 reads MGHRA; CDR2 reads YSYEKL. Trimming cost V 4 bases and J 2 bases, with 19 bases left between them. DNA of the CDR3: TGCGCCAGCAGCCTTCGACCCGGGCAGGACGTCACAGATACGCAGTATTTT. It is translated as CASSLRPGQDVTDTQYF.

This chain links TRBV5-1 with TRBJ1-1; D is unclear. Germline values: CDR1 SGHRS, CDR2 YFSETQ. The CDR3 is 13 residues long. Between the trimmed V and J ends, which lost 4 bases and 1 base, there was a span of 8 bases. The CDR3 coding sequence is TGCGCCAGCAGCATGTGGGGGAACACTGAAGCTTTCTTT. This sequence encodes CASSMWGNTEAFF.

The V gene is TRBV7-2, the J gene TRBJ2-1; 10 bases map to TRBD2. After removal of 3 bases from V and 7 bases from J, the junction contained 9 bases not matched to a gene. CDR3 size: 16 residues. Germline V gene lookup returns CDR1 SGHTA and CDR2 FQGNSA. CDR3 DNA: TGTGCCAGCAGCTTTTTTACTAGCGGGGCCAGGAATGAGCAGTTCTTC. Translated, it gives CASSFFTSGARNEQFF.

CDR3 in amino acids: CASSQVTGTGPYEQYF. The CDR3 nucleotides are TGTGCCAGCAGCCAAGTTACCGGGACAGGTCCGTACGAGCAGTACTTC. The chain combines TRBV4-2 with TRBJ2-7; 8 bases are shared with TRBD1. Trimming removed 1 base from V and 4 bases from J; junction bases left unmatched: 9. This CDR3 has 16 residues. CDR1 is LGHNA, CDR2 YNFKEQ, per germline.

The chain has TRBV6-2 or TRBV6-3 and TRBJ2-5; 9 bases are a match to TRBD2. V lost 6 bases and J lost 3; bases outside the gene matches: 14. Germline assignment: CDR1 MNHEY and CDR2 SVGEGT. This CDR3 contains 17 residues. The CDR3 nucleotides are TGTGCCAGCAGCCGCCCCGGTGCGGGGGGGCCGGAAGAGACCCAGTACTTC. It yields the protein CASSRPGAGGPEETQYF.

V gene TRBV7-5 combines with J gene TRBJ2-3; TRBD2, the table's D call, lacks a check against the DNA. TRBV7-5 is designated a pseudogene. The length of the CDR3 is 13 residues. The CDR3 nucleotides read TGTGCCAGAAGCTTACCCTTCACAGATACGCAGTATTTT. It encodes CARSLPFTDTQYF.

The CDR3 nucleotides read TGCGCCAGCGGGGTGGACGGGAGCTCTGGAAACACCATATATTTT. This translates into CASGVDGSSGNTIYF. The chain has TRBV5-1 and TRBJ1-3; no firm D call. This CDR3 has 15 residues. V was cut by 7 bases and J by 0 bases, with 14 bases left in between. Germline V gene lookup returns CDR1 SGHRS and CDR2 YFSETQ.

The chain combines TRBV6-2 or TRBV6-3 with TRBJ1-5; weak D call: TRBD1 (6 bases). Trimming took off 0 bases at V and 7 bases at J, with 7 bases between the two ends. Germline CDR1 and CDR2: MNHEY and SVGEGT. The CDR3 contains 13 residues. CDR3 sequence: CASSYSRGQPQHF. The CDR3 DNA reads TGTGCCAGCAGTTACTCGAGGGGGCAGCCCCAGCATTTT.

The chain joins TRBV7-2 to TRBJ2-5; D possibly corresponds to TRBD2 (5 bases). The CDR3 length is 14 residues. Trimming took 6 bases from V and 2 from J, leaving 13 bases between them. CDR1 is SGHTA and CDR2 is FQGNSA in the germline V gene. The CDR3 region has the DNA TGTGCCAGCAGGGCGGGCGGACCGCAAGAGACCCAGTACTTC. Its protein is CASRAGGPQETQYF.

This clone was recorded only once. The chain links TRBV19 to TRBJ1-2; D is unclear. Trimming took 5 bases from V and 7 from J, leaving 14 bases between them. The CDR3 has 13 amino acids. Looked up from germline, CDR1 is LNHDA and CDR2 is SQIVND (reference sequence). CDR3 amino acids: CASSPLPTVGYTF. CDR3 DNA: TGTGCCAGTAGTCCCCTCCCTACGGTTGGCTACACCTTC.

This clone has just one count. The rearrangement joins TRBV5-6 to TRBJ1-5, with TRBD1 as a possible D gene (5 bases). V was clipped by 2 bases and J by 9 bases, with 12 bases between them. This CDR3 contains 13 residues. The germline V gene encodes CDR1 SGHDT and CDR2 YYEEEE. The CDR3, as DNA: TGTGCCAGCAGCTTCGCAGCGGGGGGGCCCCAGCATTTT. Its protein is CASSFAAGGPQHF.

This CDR3 is CASGSGGGFEQFF. CDR3 DNA: TGTGCCAGCGGGTCGGGCGGGGGGTTTGAGCAGTTCTTC. The chain couples TRBV7-9 to TRBJ2-1; 8 bases fit TRBD2. Germline loops: CDR1 SEHNR, CDR2 FQNEAQ (reference sequence). This CDR3 is built from 13 residues. The V segment lost 8 bases and the J segment 9 bases; nucleotides outside the gene matches: 9.

This chain uses TRBV7-8 with TRBJ2-5, with 7 bases matching TRBD1. CDR1 SGHVS and CDR2 FQNEAQ come from the germline V gene. The junction had 0 bases not matched to a gene; V was cut back by 6 bases and J by 5 bases. There are 11 residues in the CDR3. CDR3: CASRDRETQYF. DNA of the CDR3: TGTGCCAGCAGGGACAGGGAGACCCAGTACTTC.

The chain combines TRBV7-2 with TRBJ1-1, with D possibly matching TRBD1 (6 bases). CDR1 is SGHTA, CDR2 FQGNSA, per germline. Trimming shortened V by 5 bases and J by 4 bases, and 11 bases separated the two germline ends. This CDR3 is built from 13 residues. The DNA of the CDR3 is TGTGCCAGCAGCAGACAGGTGTCCACTGAAGCTTTCTTT. Protein product: CASSRQVSTEAFF.

The chain employs TRBV28 and TRBJ2-7; 9 nucleotides align to TRBD1. The V gene's germline CDR1 is MDHEN and CDR2 SYDVKM. CDR3 size: 16 residues. V was clipped by 7 bases and J by 3 bases; unmatched bases: 13. The CDR3 here is CASTRTGTGKIYEQYF. CDR3 bases: TGTGCCAGCACCCGCACCGGGACAGGGAAAATCTACGAGCAGTACTTC.

The gene calls are TRBV27 and TRBJ1-2, with 10 bases fitting TRBD1. Germline V gene lookup returns CDR1 MNHEY and CDR2 SMNVEV (reference sequence). The V gene end was trimmed by 2 bases and the J gene end by 7 bases; junction bases not matched to a gene: 7. The CDR3 consists of 15 residues. The CDR3 coding sequence is TGTGCCAGCAGTTTAACCCAGGGACAGGGGAGTGGCTACACCTTC. Amino acid sequence: CASSLTQGQGSGYTF.

The V call is TRBV5-4, the J call TRBJ1-2; 11 nucleotides align to TRBD1. Germline CDR1 and CDR2: SGHNT and YYREEE (reference sequence). The CDR3 runs 17 residues. The trim removed 4 bases at V and 1 base at J, leaving 9 bases unmatched. The CDR3 DNA is TGTGCCAGCAGCCCCGGACAGGGGGCGATAGTTAACTATGGCTACACCTTC. This gives the protein CASSPGQGAIVNYGYTF.